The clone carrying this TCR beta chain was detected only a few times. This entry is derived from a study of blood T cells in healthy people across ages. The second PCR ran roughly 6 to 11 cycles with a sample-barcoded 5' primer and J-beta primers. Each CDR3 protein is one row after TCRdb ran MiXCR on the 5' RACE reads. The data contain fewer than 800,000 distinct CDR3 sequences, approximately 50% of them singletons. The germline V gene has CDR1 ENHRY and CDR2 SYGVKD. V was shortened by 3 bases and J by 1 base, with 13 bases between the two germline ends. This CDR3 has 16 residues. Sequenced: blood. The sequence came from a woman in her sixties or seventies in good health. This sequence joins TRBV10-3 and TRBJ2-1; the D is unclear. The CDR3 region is CAISDVYARSYNEQFF. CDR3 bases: TGTGCCATCAGTGATGTCTATGCCCGATCCTACAATGAGCAGTTCTTC.